Listed here are 32 T cell receptor beta chains from one sample, sequenced in a study of blood T cell repertoires in COVID-19. The repertoire was sequenced with immunoSEQ multiplex PCR; TCRdb's copy has only in-frame clones and lacks some. Found here are about 490,000 clones, 70% to 90% of them singletons; the top ten hold more than 3%. Sequencing used peripheral blood. The receptors derive from a human donor in a cohort sampled during active COVID-19.

The CDR3 protein is CASRPGQGYGYTF. CDR3 in DNA: TGTGCCAGCAGACCAGGACAGGGTTATGGCTACACCTTC. The chain recombines TRBV28 with TRBJ1-2, with 8 nucleotides matching TRBD1. The CDR3 runs to 13 residues. Germline V gene lookup returns CDR1 MDHEN and CDR2 SYDVKM. Trimming cost V 6 bases and J 5 bases; bases outside gene matches: 5.

V usage is TRBV19 and J usage is TRBJ1-5; maybe TRBD1 (6 bases). CDR3 length: 16 residues. Germline V gene data show CDR1 as LNHDA and CDR2 as SQIVND (reference sequence). V lost 3 bases, J lost 1 base, and 13 bases lay in between. The CDR3 sequence is CASSIRQVESNQPQHF. The CDR3, as DNA: TGTGCCAGTAGTATCCGACAGGTGGAGAGCAATCAGCCCCAGCATTTT.

This clone occurred once. The CDR3 DNA reads TGTGCCAGCACCCGGACTAGCGGCAATGAGCAGTTCTTC. It specifies CASTRTSGNEQFF. The chain couples TRBV6-5 to TRBJ2-1; 10 nucleotides match TRBD2. Germline CDR1 and CDR2: MNHEY and SVGAGI. The CDR3 has 13 amino acids. V trimming: 7 bases; J trimming: 6 bases; junction bases outside the gene matches: 3.

The chain is built from TRBV4-2 and TRBJ2-7; 11 nucleotides match TRBD1. The CDR3 contains 15 residues. J lost 3 bases, V lost 1 base, and 2 bases had no gene match. Per the germline V gene, CDR1 is LGHNA and CDR2 is YNFKEQ. CDR3: CASSQAGTGGYEQYF. The CDR3 DNA is TGTGCCAGCAGCCAAGCTGGGACAGGGGGCTACGAGCAGTACTTC.

This rearrangement joins TRBV18 to TRBJ1-4; D not resolved. V was clipped by 0 bases and J by 8 bases, with 13 bases between them. Germline loops: CDR1 KGHSH, CDR2 LQKENI. The CDR3 covers 15 residues. The CDR3 nucleotides are TGTGCCAGCTCACCACCGACGGGGTTGGGGGAAAAACTGTTTTTT. Protein sequence: CASSPPTGLGEKLFF.

The chain is built from TRBV19 and TRBJ1-5; D gene unclear. Trimming stripped 1 base from V and 5 bases from J, with 12 bases between. This CDR3 has 15 amino acids. Germline V gene lookup returns CDR1 LNHDA and CDR2 SQIVND (reference sequence). CDR3 sequence reads: CASSIVVTSYQPQHF. The CDR3 DNA reads TGTGCCAGTAGTATAGTGGTGACATCTTATCAGCCCCAGCATTTT.

The rearrangement joins TRBV7-3 to TRBJ2-2; the match to TRBD2 covers 7 bases. V lost 2 bases to trimming and J lost 6 bases; unmatched junction nucleotides: 12. The CDR3 is made up of 17 amino acids. In germline, CDR1 is SGHTA, CDR2 FQGTGA. CDR3 DNA: TGTGCCAGCAGCTTAGGGTTGGGGGAGGGCCGCGCCGGGGAGCTGTTTTTT. The encoded protein is CASSLGLGEGRAGELFF.

The V gene is TRBV11-2, the J gene TRBJ2-1; D is possibly TRBD2 (5 bases). V dropped 1 base and J dropped 0 bases, with 10 bases sitting between them. Germline V CDR1 and CDR2: SGHAT, FQNNGV. The CDR3 is made up of 16 amino acids. The chain's CDR3 is CASSLVKRFSYNEQFF. CDR3 nucleotides: TGTGCCAGCAGCTTAGTTAAGCGGTTCTCCTACAATGAGCAGTTCTTC.

V is TRBV5-4 and J is TRBJ2-7; 9 positions agree with TRBD2. Germline CDR1 is SGHNT and CDR2 is YYREEE (reference sequence). V gave up 5 bases and J gave up 0 bases; unmatched junction bases: 6. The CDR3 extends over 15 amino acids. For the CDR3, the DNA is TGTGCCAGCAGACCTAGCGGGGCAAGCTCCTACGAGCAGTACTTC. Amino acid sequence: CASRPSGASSYEQYF. Complete variable domain (other parts from reference TRBV5-4 and TRBJ2-7): ETGVTQSPTHLIKTRGQQVTLRCSSQSGHNTVSWYQQALGQGPQFIFQYYREEENGRGNFPPRFSGLQFPNYSSELNVNALELDDSALYLCASRPSGASSYEQYFGPGTRLTVT.

The rearrangement joins TRBV6-5 to TRBJ2-7, with TRBD1 matching over 9 bases. V dropped 6 bases and J dropped 2; count of bases not matched to a gene: 2. The germline CDR1 and CDR2 sequences are MNHEY and SVGAGI. This CDR3 is 13 amino acids long. CDR3 nucleotide sequence: TGTGCCAGCAGGACAGGGGGAACCTACGAGCAGTACTTC. Translated: CASRTGGTYEQYF.

As to this clone: The junction departs from germline at one end; a sequencing error may be responsible. This rearrangement joins TRBV6-1 to TRBJ2-3, with 9 nucleotides matching TRBD2. This CDR3 contains 16 residues. The V gene's germline CDR1 is MNHNS and CDR2 SASEGT. Written as DNA, the CDR3 is TGTGCCAGCCGTGATCCGGGACTAGCAGGTGCAGATACGCAGTATTTT. It is translated as CASRDPGLAGADTQYF.

V and J are TRBV7-9 and TRBJ1-3; tentative D call: TRBD1 (5 bases). CDR1 and CDR2 (germline): SEHNR, FQNEAQ (reference sequence). The CDR3 extends over 14 amino acids. V dropped 5 bases and J dropped 0 bases, with 8 bases sitting between them. In DNA, the CDR3 is TGTGCCAGCAGCGAGGGACTCTCTGGAAACACCATATATTTT. Amino acid sequence: CASSEGLSGNTIYF.

V gene TRBV6-1 combines with J gene TRBJ1-1, with 7 bases fitting TRBD1. Germline CDR1 reads MNHNS; CDR2 reads SASEGT. V lost 2 bases to trimming and J lost 4 bases; unmatched junction nucleotides: 7. CDR3 length: 15 residues. The CDR3 DNA follows: TGTGCCAGCAGTGAACTGCAGGGGGTGGGCACTGAAGCTTTCTTT. Its translation: CASSELQGVGTEAFF.

V and J are TRBV6-6 and TRBJ1-5; 7 positions match TRBD1. This CDR3 has 14 residues. Germline V gives CDR1 MNHNY, CDR2 SVGAGI (reference sequence). The V segment lost 6 bases and the J segment 3 bases; nucleotides outside the gene matches: 5. The CDR3 loop is CASSSGQINQPQHF. The CDR3 DNA reads as TGTGCCAGCAGCTCGGGACAGATCAATCAGCCCCAGCATTTT.

This chain connects TRBV18 to TRBJ2-1, with TRBD2 as a possible D gene (6 bases). V dropped 3 bases and J dropped 5 bases, with 20 bases sitting between them. The CDR3 runs 17 residues. Germline V gives CDR1 KGHSH, CDR2 LQKENI. CDR3 nucleotides: TGTGCCAGCTCACCCCTTCTCGGGGGACGGGAGCACAATGAGCAGTTCTTC. Amino acids: CASSPLLGGREHNEQFF.

The rearrangement links TRBV28 to TRBJ2-7; 11 bases match TRBD2. Germline CDR1 MDHEN, CDR2 SYDVKM. The CDR3 is 14 residues long. The junction had 7 bases not matched to a gene; V was cut back by 10 bases and J by 2 bases. CDR3 residues: CATSLAGGTYEQYF. As DNA, the CDR3 is TGTGCCACTTCGCTAGCGGGAGGCACCTACGAGCAGTACTTC. Full variable domain (remainder filled in from reference TRBV28 and TRBJ2-7): DVKVTQSSRYLVKRTGEKVFLECVQDMDHENMFWYRQDPGLGLRLIYFSYDVKMKEKGDIPEGYSVSREKKERFSLILESASTNQTSMYLCATSLAGGTYEQYFGPGTRLTVT.

V is TRBV29-1 and J is TRBJ2-7; D is uncertain. The CDR3 covers 12 residues. V dropped 3 bases and J dropped 3 bases, with 9 bases sitting between them. Germline V gene data show CDR1 as SQVTM and CDR2 as ANQGSEA. The CDR3 loop is CSVDGAGYEQYF. In DNA, the CDR3 is TGCAGCGTTGACGGCGCAGGCTACGAGCAGTACTTC.

This sequence joins TRBV27 and TRBJ2-7; TRBD2 matches at 7 bases. Germline lookup yields CDR1 MNHEY and CDR2 SMNVEV (reference sequence). V lost 5 bases, J lost 6 bases, and 10 bases stayed unmatched. The CDR3 runs to 14 residues. The CDR3 protein is CASSRAGFSLEQYF. In DNA form, the CDR3 reads TGTGCCAGCAGTCGAGCGGGATTCAGTCTCGAGCAGTACTTC.

This chain's CDR3 is CASSQNGVAGGTDTQYF. The DNA of the CDR3 is TGTGCCAGCTCTCAGAACGGAGTAGCGGGAGGCACAGATACGCAGTATTTT. The chain carries TRBV18 and TRBJ2-3; the match to TRBD2 covers 9 bases. Germline values: CDR1 KGHSH, CDR2 LQKENI. The CDR3 is 17 residues long. V dropped 6 bases and J dropped 1; count of bases not matched to a gene: 11. Looking up the rest from reference TRBV18 and TRBJ2-3 gives the full variable domain: NAGVMQNPRHLVRRRGQEARLRCSPMKGHSHVYWYRQLPEEGLKFMVYLQKENIIDESGMPKERFSAEFPKEGPSILRIQQVVRGDSAAYFCASSQNGVAGGTDTQYFGPGTRLTVL.

The chain couples TRBV5-1 to TRBJ2-2; 7 bases are a match to TRBD2. Trimming took 2 bases from V and 2 from J; bases not matched to a gene: 9. The CDR3 totals 17 residues. The germline gives CDR1 SGHRS, CDR2 YFSETQ. The CDR3 here is CASSFQVAGPNTGELFF. In DNA form, the CDR3 reads TGCGCCAGCAGCTTCCAAGTAGCGGGCCCAAACACCGGGGAGCTGTTTTTT. Based on the CDR3 plus reference TRBV5-1 and TRBJ2-2, the full variable domain is KAGVTQTPRYLIKTRGQQVTLSCSPISGHRSVSWYQQTPGQGLQFLFEYFSETQRNKGNFPGRFSGRQFSNSRSEMNVSTLELGDSALYLCASSFQVAGPNTGELFFGEGSRLTVL.

Comments on this clone: This specimen includes other DNA sequences encoding the same CDR3. CDR3 bases: TGTGCCAGCAGTCCACAAACGGAGGTGAGGACTGAAGCTTTCTTT. Its protein product is CASSPQTEVRTEAFF. The rearrangement uses TRBV6-5 and TRBJ1-1; D not resolved. The V gene's germline CDR1 is MNHEY and CDR2 SVGAGI. Trimming pared 5 bases from V and 5 bases from J, leaving 18 bases between. CDR3 size: 15 residues.

The rearrangement links TRBV7-3 to TRBJ2-2; 7 bases are a match to TRBD1. Germline V CDR1 and CDR2: SGHTA, FQGTGA. The trim removed 1 base at V and 5 bases at J, leaving 4 bases unmatched. The CDR3 spans 15 residues. DNA of the CDR3: TGTGCCAGCAGCTTAAACAGGGGCGGGACCGGGGAGCTGTTTTTT. Translation gives CASSLNRGGTGELFF.

This chain uses TRBV4-3 with TRBJ2-1; 7 bases are shared with TRBD2. The CDR3 loop spans 16 amino acids. Germline lookup yields CDR1 LGHNA and CDR2 YSLEER. J gave up 5 bases and V 4 bases, and 11 bases lay outside the gene matches. The DNA for the CDR3 is TGCGCCAGCAGCCCCTATGCGGGAGCAAGGAACAATGAGCAGTTCTTC. This codes for CASSPYAGARNNEQFF.

V usage is TRBV10-3 and J usage is TRBJ2-7, with 10 bases aligning to TRBD1. Trimming removed 8 bases from V and 2 bases from J; junction bases left unmatched: 3. CDR3 size: 13 residues. The germline V gene encodes CDR1 ENHRY and CDR2 SYGVKD. The CDR3 DNA sequence: TGTGCCATCGGGACAGGGGATACCTACGAGCAGTACTTC. This encodes CAIGTGDTYEQYF.

This rearrangement joins TRBV6-2 or TRBV6-3 to TRBJ2-4, with a weak D call TRBD1 (8 bases). Trimming removed 5 bases from V and 0 bases from J, with 14 bases in between. Germline CDR1 MNHEY, CDR2 SVGEGT. CDR3 length: 16 amino acids. The CDR3 DNA follows: TGTGCCAGCAGTCTACAGGGGGGGATAGCCAAAAACATTCAGTACTTC. Amino acid sequence: CASSLQGGIAKNIQYF.

The chain uses TRBV6-5 and TRBJ1-4; 8 nucleotides align to TRBD1. CDR1 MNHEY and CDR2 SVGAGI come from the germline V gene. The CDR3 totals 14 residues. The junction had 10 bases not matched to a gene; V was cut back by 6 bases and J by 10 bases. The CDR3: CASRGETGVGKLFF. The CDR3 DNA is TGTGCCAGCAGGGGGGAGACAGGGGTCGGAAAACTGTTTTTT.

The chain has TRBV30 and TRBJ2-1; 8 bases agree with TRBD1. Losses at the gene ends were 0 bases for V and 6 bases for J; bases not matched to a gene: 10. Germline loops: CDR1 GTSNPN, CDR2 SVGIG (reference sequence). This CDR3 comprises 16 residues. CDR3 protein: CAWSVPGQGRFNEQFF. Written as DNA, the CDR3 is TGTGCCTGGAGTGTACCAGGACAGGGAAGGTTCAATGAGCAGTTCTTC.

The genes are TRBV7-6 and TRBJ2-7; 7 positions agree with TRBD1. With V trimmed by 5 bases and J by 5 bases, 9 bases remained unmatched. The CDR3 totals 14 residues. Germline V CDR1 and CDR2: SGHVS, FNYEAQ. CDR3 protein: CASSQRQGIHEQYF. CDR3 bases: TGTGCCAGCAGCCAAAGACAGGGAATCCACGAGCAGTACTTC.

The chain links TRBV16 to TRBJ1-3; D not certain. Germline assignment: CDR1 KGHSY and CDR2 FQNENV. This CDR3 region has 16 residues. Trimming pared 0 bases from V and 2 bases from J, leaving 11 bases between. The CDR3 DNA sequence: TGTGCCAGCAGCCAATCGACACCGTGGGCTGGAAACACCATATATTTT. Its translation: CASSQSTPWAGNTIYF.

This rearrangement joins TRBV18 to TRBJ2-3; D ambiguous. The CDR3 extends over 13 amino acids. Per the germline V gene, CDR1 is KGHSH and CDR2 is LQKENI. Trimming pared 6 bases from V and 1 base from J, leaving 8 bases between. CDR3: CASSRVGTDTQYF. For the CDR3, the DNA is TGTGCCAGCTCGAGAGTTGGCACAGATACGCAGTATTTT.

This chain connects TRBV4-2 to TRBJ2-6; the D gene is possibly TRBD2 (6 bases). This CDR3 spans 17 amino acids. The V and J ends lost 4 bases and 1 base respectively, with 14 bases between them. Germline lookup yields CDR1 LGHNA and CDR2 YNFKEQ. CDR3 sequence: CASSLGGLSSGANVLTF. Written as DNA, the CDR3 is TGTGCCAGCAGCCTCGGAGGGCTATCGTCTGGGGCCAACGTCCTGACTTTC.

The chain recombines TRBV7-2 with TRBJ2-1; D might be TRBD2 (6 bases). Germline V gene sequence: CDR1 SGHTA, CDR2 FQGNSA. V was pared by 2 bases and J by 2 bases, with 10 bases between. The CDR3 totals 15 residues. The CDR3 protein is CASSLSGGTYNEQFF. In nucleotides, the CDR3 is TGTGCCAGCAGCTTATCCGGCGGGACCTACAATGAGCAGTTCTTC.